Presented here are 7 T cell receptor beta chains from one specimen sequenced in a study of blood T cell repertoires in COVID-19. Only in-frame clones appear in the TCRdb table, and some are missing; sequencing was by immunoSEQ multiplex PCR. The sample has fewer than 300,000 clones, 70% to 90% seen once. The sequenced material came from peripheral blood. These receptors all stem from a man in his fifties with active or convalescent COVID-19.

The rearrangement joins TRBV21-1 to TRBJ1-2; TRBD1, the table's D call, was not compared with the DNA. TRBV21-1 is reported as a pseudogene. The CDR3 contains 16 residues. The CDR3 bases are TGTGCCAGCAGCCTCCAGGAAACAGGTCTCTTTTATGGCTACACCTTC. Its translation is CASSLQETGLFYGYTF.

The J gene is TRBJ1-6, the V gene TRBV6-2 or TRBV6-3; D unclear. The V end was cut by 0 bases, the J end by 9 bases, with 18 bases between. This CDR3 region has 17 residues. Germline assignment: CDR1 MNHEY and CDR2 SVGEGT. The CDR3 bases are TGTGCCAGCAGTTACTCGTTCGCCCCGGGGAGGAGTTCACCCCTCCACTTT. Its translation is CASSYSFAPGRSSPLHF.

The chain is built from TRBV6-5 and TRBJ1-2; D is possibly TRBD1 (6 bases). Trimming removed 6 bases at V and 7 bases at J, with 15 bases between. Germline V gene data show CDR1 as MNHEY and CDR2 as SVGAGI. There are 13 residues in the CDR3. CDR3 in DNA: TGTGCCAGCAGCCCCGACAGGTCCGGTGGCTACACCTTC. The encoded protein is CASSPDRSGGYTF.

The chain employs TRBV12-5 and TRBJ1-1; D unresolved. Trimming shortened V by 0 bases and J by 0 bases, and 8 bases separated the two germline ends. Germline-derived CDR1 and CDR2 are LGHNT and FRNRAP. The CDR3 totals 15 residues. The CDR3 nucleotides read TGTGCTAGTGGTTTGGTCGTCCCCCTGAACACTGAAGCTTTCTTT. It translates to CASGLVVPLNTEAFF.

J is TRBJ2-1 and V is TRBV11-2; TRBD2 matches at 8 bases. Germline CDR1 and CDR2: SGHAT and FQNNGV. V trimming: 0 bases; J trimming: 6 bases; junction bases outside the gene matches: 7. This CDR3 is built from 16 residues. In DNA form, the CDR3 reads TGTGCCAGCAGCTTAGATCAAAGCGGGAGCGGCAATGAGCAGTTCTTC. This sequence encodes CASSLDQSGSGNEQFF.

The V gene is TRBV4-2, the J gene TRBJ1-1; D might be TRBD1 (5 bases). V lost 2 bases and J lost 6, with 16 bases in between. CDR1 and CDR2 (germline): LGHNA, YNFKEQ. CDR3 length equals 15 residues. The CDR3 is CASSQSGTGGAEAFF. CDR3 DNA sequence: TGTGCCAGCAGCCAAAGCGGGACCGGGGGAGCTGAAGCTTTCTTT.

The chain recombines TRBV6-2 or TRBV6-3 with TRBJ2-4; 7 nucleotides match TRBD2. This CDR3 contains 15 residues. Germline trimming cut 6 bases from V and 0 bases from J; bases unmatched to any gene: 5. The germline V gene has CDR1 MNHEY and CDR2 SVGEGT. CDR3 amino acids: CASSRGGVAKNIQYF. CDR3 coding DNA: TGTGCCAGCAGCCGGGGAGGGGTAGCCAAAAACATTCAGTACTTC.